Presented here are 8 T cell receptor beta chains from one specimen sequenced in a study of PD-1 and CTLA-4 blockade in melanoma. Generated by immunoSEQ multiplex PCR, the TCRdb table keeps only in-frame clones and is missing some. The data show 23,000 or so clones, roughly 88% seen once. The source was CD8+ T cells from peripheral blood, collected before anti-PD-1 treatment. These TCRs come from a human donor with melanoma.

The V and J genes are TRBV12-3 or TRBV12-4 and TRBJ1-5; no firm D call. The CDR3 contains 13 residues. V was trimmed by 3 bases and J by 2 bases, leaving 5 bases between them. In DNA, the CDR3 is TGTGCCAGCAGTTTTTCAGGCAATCAGCCCCAGCATTTT. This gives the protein CASSFSGNQPQHF.

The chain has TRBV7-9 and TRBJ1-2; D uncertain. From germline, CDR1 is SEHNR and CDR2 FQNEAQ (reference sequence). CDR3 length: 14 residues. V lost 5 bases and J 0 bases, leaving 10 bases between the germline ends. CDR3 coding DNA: TGTGCCAGCAGCCCCCGCGGCGCTAACTATGGCTACACCTTC. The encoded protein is CASSPRGANYGYTF.

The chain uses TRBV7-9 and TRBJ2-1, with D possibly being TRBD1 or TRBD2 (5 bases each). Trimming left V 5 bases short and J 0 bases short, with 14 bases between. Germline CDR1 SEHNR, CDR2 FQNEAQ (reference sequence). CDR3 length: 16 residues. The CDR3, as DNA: TGTGCCAGCAGCGTCCGGGACGCCCTCTCCTACAATGAGCAGTTCTTC. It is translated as CASSVRDALSYNEQFF.

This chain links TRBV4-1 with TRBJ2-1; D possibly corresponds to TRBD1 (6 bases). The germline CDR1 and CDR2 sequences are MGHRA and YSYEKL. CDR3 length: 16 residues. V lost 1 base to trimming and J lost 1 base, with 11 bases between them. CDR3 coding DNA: TGCGCCAGCAGCCAAGTACAGGGCCAATCCTACAATGAGCAGTTCTTC. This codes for CASSQVQGQSYNEQFF.

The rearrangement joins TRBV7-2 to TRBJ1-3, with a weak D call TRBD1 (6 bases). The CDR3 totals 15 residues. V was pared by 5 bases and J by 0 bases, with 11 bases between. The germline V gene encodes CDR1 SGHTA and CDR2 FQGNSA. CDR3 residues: CASSPKGGSGNTIYF. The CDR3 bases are TGTGCCAGCAGCCCCAAGGGGGGCTCTGGAAACACCATATATTTT.

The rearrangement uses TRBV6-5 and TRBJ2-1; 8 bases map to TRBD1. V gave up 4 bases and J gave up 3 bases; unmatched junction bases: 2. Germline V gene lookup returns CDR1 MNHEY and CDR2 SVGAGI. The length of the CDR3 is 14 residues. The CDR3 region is CASSWGTGYNEQFF. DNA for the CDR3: TGTGCCAGCAGTTGGGGGACAGGCTACAATGAGCAGTTCTTC.

CDR3 nucleotides: TGTGCCATCAGTCCCGGTGGGTCTGGGGCCAACGTCCTGACTTTC. Residues: CAISPGGSGANVLTF. The J gene is TRBJ2-6, the V gene TRBV10-3; D unresolved. The germline V gene encodes CDR1 ENHRY and CDR2 SYGVKD. This CDR3 is built from 15 residues. V gave up 5 bases and J gave up 1 base, with 9 bases separating them.

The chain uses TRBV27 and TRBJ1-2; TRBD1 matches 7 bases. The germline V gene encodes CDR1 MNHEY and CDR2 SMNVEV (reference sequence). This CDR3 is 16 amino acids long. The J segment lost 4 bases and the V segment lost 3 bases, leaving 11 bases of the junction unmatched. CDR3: CASSFQPDREAYGYTF. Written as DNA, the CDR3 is TGTGCCAGCAGTTTCCAACCCGACAGGGAAGCCTATGGCTACACCTTC.